This TCR beta chain was identified in a study of blood T cell repertoires in COVID-19. V was pared by 0 bases and J by 9 bases, with 10 bases between. Germline-derived CDR1 and CDR2 are SGHNT and YYREEE (reference sequence). This CDR3 has 13 amino acids. In the study's own analysis: Counts of nucleated cells, estimated from reference gene primer amplification, were obtained. Sequencing used immunoSEQ multiplex PCR; TCRdb keeps in-frame clones, though not all of them. V, J and clone size reflect that table, while D and trimming were determined from the DNA. The table shows 200,000 to 250,000 clones, with approximately 79% occurring only once.

The rearrangement joins TRBV5-4 to TRBJ2-1; weak D call: TRBD2 (6 bases). Sequenced sample: peripheral blood. The receptor was derived from a woman in her thirties or forties with active or convalescent COVID-19. The DNA for the CDR3 is TGTGCCAGCAGCTTGGGGGGGGTTGGTGAGCAGTTCTTC. Translated: CASSLGGVGEQFF.